One T cell receptor (beta chain) is described in this entry. The source of the sample is a study of shared clonotypes between healthy human individuals. In the study overall: The study enrolled a couple of women and three men aged 18 to 49.

CD4+ cell separation produced CD45RA+ naive and CD45RA-negative memory subsets. Profiled with immunoSEQ multiplex PCR; TCRdb holds only in-frame clones, not every one. The sample yields roughly 2.5 million clones, 90% to 95% seen once. The CDR3 consists of 15 residues. Germline V gene lookup returns CDR1 MNHEY and CDR2 SVGAGI. V was pared by 6 bases and J by 5 bases, with 9 bases of the junction left unmatched. Specimen: naive CD4+ T cells sorted from blood. Subset here: CD45RA+ positively selected. The clonotype comes from a man between 18 and 29 years old in good health. The chain is built from TRBV6-5 and TRBJ1-5; 8 nucleotides agree with TRBD1. The DNA of the CDR3 is TGTGCCAGCAGGAGACAGGGGCTTCCGGATCAGCCCCAGCATTTT. Its protein is CASRRQGLPDQPQHF.